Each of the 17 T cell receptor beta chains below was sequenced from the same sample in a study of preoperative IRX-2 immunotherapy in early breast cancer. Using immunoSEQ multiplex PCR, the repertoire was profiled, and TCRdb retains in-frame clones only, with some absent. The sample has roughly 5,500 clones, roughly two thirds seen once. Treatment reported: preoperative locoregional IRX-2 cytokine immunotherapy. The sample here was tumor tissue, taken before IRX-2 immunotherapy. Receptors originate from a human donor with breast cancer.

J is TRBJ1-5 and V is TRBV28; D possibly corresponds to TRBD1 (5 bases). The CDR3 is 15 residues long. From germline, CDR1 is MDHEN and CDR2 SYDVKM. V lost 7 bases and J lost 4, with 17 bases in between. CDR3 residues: CASNYMGRDNQPQHF. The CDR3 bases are TGTGCCAGCAACTACATGGGACGGGATAATCAGCCCCAGCATTTT.

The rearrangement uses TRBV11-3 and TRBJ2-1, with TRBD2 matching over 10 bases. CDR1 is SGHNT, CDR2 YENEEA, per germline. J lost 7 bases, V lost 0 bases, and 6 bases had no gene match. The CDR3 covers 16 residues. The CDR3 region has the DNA TGTGCCAGCAGCTTAGAGAGCGGGAGGGCTAAAAATGAGCAGTTCTTC. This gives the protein CASSLESGRAKNEQFF.

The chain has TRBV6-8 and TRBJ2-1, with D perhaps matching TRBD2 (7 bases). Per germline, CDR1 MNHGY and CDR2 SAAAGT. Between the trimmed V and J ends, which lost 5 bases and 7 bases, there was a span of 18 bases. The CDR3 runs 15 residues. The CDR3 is CASSAGARGRNEQFF. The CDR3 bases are TGTGCCAGCAGTGCGGGGGCGCGAGGTAGGAATGAGCAGTTCTTC.

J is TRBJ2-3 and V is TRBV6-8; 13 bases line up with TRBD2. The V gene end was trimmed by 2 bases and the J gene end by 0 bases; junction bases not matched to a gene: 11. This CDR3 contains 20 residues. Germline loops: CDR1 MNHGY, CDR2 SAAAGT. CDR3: CASSYLPGLAGAPSTDTQYF. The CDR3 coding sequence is TGTGCCAGCAGTTACCTCCCCGGACTAGCGGGAGCCCCTAGCACAGATACGCAGTATTTT.

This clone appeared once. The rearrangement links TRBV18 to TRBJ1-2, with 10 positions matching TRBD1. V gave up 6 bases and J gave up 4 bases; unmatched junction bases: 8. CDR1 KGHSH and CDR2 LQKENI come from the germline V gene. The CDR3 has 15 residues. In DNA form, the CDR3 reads TGTGCCAGCTCGTACCGGACAGGGGGTAGCTATGGCTACACCTTC. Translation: CASSYRTGGSYGYTF.

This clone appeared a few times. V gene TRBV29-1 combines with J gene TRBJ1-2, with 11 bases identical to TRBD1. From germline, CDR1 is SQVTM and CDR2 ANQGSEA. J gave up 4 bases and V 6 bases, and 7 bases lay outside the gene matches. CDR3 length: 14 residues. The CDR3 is CSVARDRGSYGYTF. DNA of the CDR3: TGCAGCGTCGCCCGGGACAGGGGGAGCTATGGCTACACCTTC.

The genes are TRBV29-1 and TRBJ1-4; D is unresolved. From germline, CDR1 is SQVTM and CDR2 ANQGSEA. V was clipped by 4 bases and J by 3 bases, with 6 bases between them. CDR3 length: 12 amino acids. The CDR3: CSVAGSNEKLFF. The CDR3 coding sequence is TGCAGCGTTGCGGGGTCTAATGAAAAACTGTTTTTT.

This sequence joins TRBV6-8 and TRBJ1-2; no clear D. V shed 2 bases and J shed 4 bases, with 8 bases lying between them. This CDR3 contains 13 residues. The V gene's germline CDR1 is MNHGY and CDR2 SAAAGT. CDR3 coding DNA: TGTGCCAGCAGTTACGAACGGATCTATGGCTACACCTTC. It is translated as CASSYERIYGYTF.

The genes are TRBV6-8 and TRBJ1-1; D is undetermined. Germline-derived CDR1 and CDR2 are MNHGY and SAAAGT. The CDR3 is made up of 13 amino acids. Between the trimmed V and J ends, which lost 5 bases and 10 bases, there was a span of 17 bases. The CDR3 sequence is CASSGLGSITAFF. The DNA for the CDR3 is TGTGCCAGCAGTGGGCTAGGGAGCATCACAGCTTTCTTT.

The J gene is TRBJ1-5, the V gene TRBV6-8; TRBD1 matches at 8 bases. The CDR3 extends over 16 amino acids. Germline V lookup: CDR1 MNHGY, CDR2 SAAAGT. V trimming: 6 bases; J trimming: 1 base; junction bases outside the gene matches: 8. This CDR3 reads CASRPGQGKSNQPQHF. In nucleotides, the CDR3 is TGTGCCAGCAGACCCGGACAGGGAAAGAGCAATCAGCCCCAGCATTTT.

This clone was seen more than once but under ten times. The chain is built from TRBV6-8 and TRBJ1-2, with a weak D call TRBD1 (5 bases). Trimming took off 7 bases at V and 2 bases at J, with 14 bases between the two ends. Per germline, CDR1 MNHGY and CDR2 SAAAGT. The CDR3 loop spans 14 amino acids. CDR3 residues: CASNQSGRNYGYTF. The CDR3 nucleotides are TGTGCCAGCAACCAATCGGGACGGAACTATGGCTACACCTTC.

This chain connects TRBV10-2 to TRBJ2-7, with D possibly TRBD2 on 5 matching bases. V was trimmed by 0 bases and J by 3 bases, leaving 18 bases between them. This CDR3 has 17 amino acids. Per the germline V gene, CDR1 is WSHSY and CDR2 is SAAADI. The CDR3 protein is CASSESGISTVGYEQYF. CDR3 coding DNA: TGCGCCAGCAGTGAGTCCGGGATTTCGACCGTGGGCTACGAGCAGTACTTC.

The CDR3 spells CASNSAGLAGGFVKETQYF. Here the CDR3 DNA reads TGTGCCAGCAATTCCGCGGGTTTGGCGGGAGGGTTTGTAAAAGAGACCCAGTACTTC. The chain has TRBV11-3 and TRBJ2-5; TRBD2 agrees at 9 bases. The CDR3 has 19 amino acids. With V trimmed by 7 bases and J by 3 bases, 21 bases remained unmatched. The V gene's germline CDR1 is SGHNT and CDR2 YENEEA. Drawing the rest from reference TRBV11-3 and TRBJ2-5, the complete variable domain is EAGVVQSPRYKIIEKKQPVAFWCNPISGHNTLYWYLQNLGQGPELLIRYENEEAVDDSQLPKDRFSAERLKGVDSTLKIQPAELGDSAVYLCASNSAGLAGGFVKETQYFGPGTRLLVL.

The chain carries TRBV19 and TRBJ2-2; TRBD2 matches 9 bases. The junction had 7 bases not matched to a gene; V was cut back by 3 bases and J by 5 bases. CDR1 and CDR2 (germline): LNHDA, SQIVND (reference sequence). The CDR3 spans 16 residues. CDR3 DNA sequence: TGTGCCAGTAGTATTCTCAGCGGGAGGAATACCGGGGAGCTGTTTTTT. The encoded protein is CASSILSGRNTGELFF.

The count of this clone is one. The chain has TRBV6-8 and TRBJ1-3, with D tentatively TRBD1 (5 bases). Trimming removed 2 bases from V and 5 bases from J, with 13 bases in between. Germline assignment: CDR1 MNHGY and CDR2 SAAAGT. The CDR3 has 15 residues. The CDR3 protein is CASSYAQGRRNTIYF. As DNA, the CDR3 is TGTGCCAGCAGTTACGCCCAGGGCCGGCGAAACACCATATATTTT.

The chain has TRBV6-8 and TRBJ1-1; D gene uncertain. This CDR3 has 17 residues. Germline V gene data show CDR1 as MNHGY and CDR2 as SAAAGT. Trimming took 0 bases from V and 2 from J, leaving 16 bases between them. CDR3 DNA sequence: TGTGCCAGCAGTTACTCTCCGGGCAGCACTGTAAACACTGAAGCTTTCTTT. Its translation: CASSYSPGSTVNTEAFF.

This chain's CDR3 is CASSPSGGAPPYEQYF. The CDR3, as DNA: TGTGCCAGCTCACCCAGCGGCGGGGCGCCCCCCTACGAGCAGTACTTC. The V and J genes are TRBV18 and TRBJ2-7; TRBD2 is a possible D gene (6 bases). Germline V CDR1 and CDR2: KGHSH, LQKENI. Deletions cut 3 bases from V and 2 bases from J, with 17 bases between. The CDR3 consists of 16 residues.